This T cell receptor beta chain was documented in a study of T cell repertoires in cytomegalovirus infection. At the level of the study: Recently described HLA-C-restricted plus well-studied HLA-B-restricted CMV epitopes were used. The public TCR beta signatures pointed to both CMV infection and matching HLA type.

Broader study findings: The response measured ex vivo was dominated by TCR beta clonotypes (HLA-C-restricted and CMV-specific). Carriage of CMV together with the relevant HLA was identifiable through cumulative public TCR beta family frequency.

TCRdb independently ran MiXCR on the reads; one entry per CDR3 protein. The repertoire holds roughly 730,000 distinct CDR3 sequences, with roughly a third as singletons. The germline V gene has CDR1 MNHNS and CDR2 SASEGT. Trimming stripped 5 bases from V and 1 base from J, with 15 bases between. This CDR3 has 16 amino acids. About this clonotype itself: Its antigen is as yet unknown.

This specimen was cultured PBMCs, taken from culture after CMV antigen stimulation. The clonotype was recovered from a human donor in good health (CMV status not recorded). Some clones in this sample may be carry-over from other donors' samples. The V and J genes are TRBV6-1 and TRBJ1-5, with a tentative D call TRBD1 (5 bases). The CDR3, as DNA: TGTGCCAGCAGTCATGGGGGAGGGTACAGCAATCAGCCCCAGCATTTT. Amino acids: CASSHGGGYSNQPQHF.